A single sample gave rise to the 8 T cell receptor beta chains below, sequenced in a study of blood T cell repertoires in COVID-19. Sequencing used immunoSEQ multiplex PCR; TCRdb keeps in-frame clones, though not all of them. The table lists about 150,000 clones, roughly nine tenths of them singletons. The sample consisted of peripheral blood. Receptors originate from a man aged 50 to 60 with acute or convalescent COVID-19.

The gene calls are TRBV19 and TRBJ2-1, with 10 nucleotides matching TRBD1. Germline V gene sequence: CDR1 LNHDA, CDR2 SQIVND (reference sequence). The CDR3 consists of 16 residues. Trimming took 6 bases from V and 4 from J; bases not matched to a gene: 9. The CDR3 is CASRRDRGGLYNEQFF. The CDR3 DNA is TGTGCCAGTAGACGGGACAGGGGAGGATTGTACAATGAGCAGTTCTTC.

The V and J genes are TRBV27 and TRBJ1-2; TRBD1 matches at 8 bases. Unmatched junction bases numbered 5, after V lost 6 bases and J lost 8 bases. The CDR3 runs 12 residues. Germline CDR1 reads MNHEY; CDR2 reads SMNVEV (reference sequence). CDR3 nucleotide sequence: TGTGCCAGCAGGCAGGGGGCCGCGGGCTACACCTTC. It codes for CASRQGAAGYTF.

The CDR3 loop is CASSLRTGGNSPLHF. CDR3 sequence (DNA): TGTGCCAGCAGCCTCCGGACCGGGGGTAATTCACCCCTCCACTTT. The chain has TRBV7-9 and TRBJ1-6; D is perhaps TRBD1 (5 bases). The CDR3 totals 15 residues. V lost 5 bases to trimming and J lost 6 bases, with 14 bases between them. CDR1 is SEHNR, CDR2 FQNEAQ, per germline (reference sequence).

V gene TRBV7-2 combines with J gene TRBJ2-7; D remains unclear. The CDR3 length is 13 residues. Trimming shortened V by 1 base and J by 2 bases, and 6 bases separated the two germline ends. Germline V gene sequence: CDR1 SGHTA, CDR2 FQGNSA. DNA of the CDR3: TGTGCCAGCAGCTTAGTTGAGGCCTACGAGCAGTACGTC. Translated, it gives CASSLVEAYEQYV.

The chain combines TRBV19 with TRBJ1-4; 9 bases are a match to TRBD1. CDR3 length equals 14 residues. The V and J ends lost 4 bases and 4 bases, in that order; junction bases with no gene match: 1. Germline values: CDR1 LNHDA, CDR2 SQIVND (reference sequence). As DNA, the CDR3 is TGTGCCAGTAGTAGGACAGGGGATAATGAAAAACTGTTTTTT. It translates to CASSRTGDNEKLFF.

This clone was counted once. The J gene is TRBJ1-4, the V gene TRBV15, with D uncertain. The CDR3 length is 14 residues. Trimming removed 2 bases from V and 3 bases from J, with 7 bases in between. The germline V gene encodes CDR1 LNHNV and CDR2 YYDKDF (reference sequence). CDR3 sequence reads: CATSRPGSNEKLFF. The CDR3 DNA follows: TGTGCCACCAGCAGACCAGGTTCTAATGAAAAACTGTTTTTT. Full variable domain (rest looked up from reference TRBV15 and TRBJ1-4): DAMVIQNPRYQVTQFGKPVTLSCSQTLNHNVMYWYQQKSSQAPKLLFHYYDKDFNNEADTPDNFQSRRPNTSFCFLDIRSPGLGDTAMYLCATSRPGSNEKLFFGSGTQLSVL.

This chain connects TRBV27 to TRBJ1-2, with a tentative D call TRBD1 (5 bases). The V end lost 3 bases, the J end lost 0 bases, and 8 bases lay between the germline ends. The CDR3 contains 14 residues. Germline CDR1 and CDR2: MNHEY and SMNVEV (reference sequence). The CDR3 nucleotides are TGTGCCAGCAGTTTCCAGGGTACTAACTATGGCTACACCTTC. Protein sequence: CASSFQGTNYGYTF.

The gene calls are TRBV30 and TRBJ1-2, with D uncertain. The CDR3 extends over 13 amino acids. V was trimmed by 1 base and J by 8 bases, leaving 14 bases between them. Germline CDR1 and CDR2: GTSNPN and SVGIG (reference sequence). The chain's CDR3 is CAWSAFGEAGYTF. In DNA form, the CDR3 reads TGTGCCTGGAGTGCCTTTGGGGAGGCGGGCTACACCTTC.